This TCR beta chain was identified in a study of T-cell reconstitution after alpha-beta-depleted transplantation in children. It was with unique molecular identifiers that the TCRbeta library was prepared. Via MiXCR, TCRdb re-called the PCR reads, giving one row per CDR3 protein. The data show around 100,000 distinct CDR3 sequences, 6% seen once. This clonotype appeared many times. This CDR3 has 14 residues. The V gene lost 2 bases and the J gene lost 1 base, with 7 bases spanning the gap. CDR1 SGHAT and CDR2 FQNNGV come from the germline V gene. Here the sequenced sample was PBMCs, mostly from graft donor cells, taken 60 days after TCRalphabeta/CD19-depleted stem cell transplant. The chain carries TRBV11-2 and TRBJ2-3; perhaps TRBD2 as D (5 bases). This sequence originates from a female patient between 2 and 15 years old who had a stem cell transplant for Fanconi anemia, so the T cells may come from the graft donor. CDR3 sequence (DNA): TGTGCCAGCAGCTTATACGGGGGCACAGATACGCAGTATTTT. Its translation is CASSLYGGTDTQYF.